The entry below gives a single T cell receptor beta chain sequence along with its context. Its cognate antigen has yet to be identified. No much larger clone is present one base from it, and per-base qualities are unavailable. This entry belongs to a study of patients and donors after allogeneic stem cell transplantation (dated by TCRdb to the early 2020s). Between the V and J ends, shortened by 3 bases and 1 base respectively, the junction contains 1 base. The CDR3 runs 12 residues from the cysteine to the phenylalanine. The kept DNA is CDR3 alone, 36 bases in frame from the first base. CDR1 and CDR2 (KGHDR, SFDVKD) derive from the germline V gene. The protocol used for the library was RT-PCR. For sequencing, a NextSeq 550 was employed. TCRdb took the public reads, trimmed them with fastp at Q25, ran MiXCR for clone calling and kept in-frame beta chains. Each CDR3 protein appears once, grouped with its most common genes and DNA. The sample table lists about 150,000 distinct CDR3 sequences, more than 20% of them with a count of one. 25% to 30% of the sample comes from the top ten.

This sequence originates from a human donor who was either an allogeneic HSCT recipient or a stem cell or donor lymphocyte infusion donor (not recorded which). It is not recorded whose cells these are; they may come from a transplant donor. Material for sequencing was blood, either unsorted or a sorted T cell fraction (not recorded which). The rearrangement combines TRBV24-1 with TRBJ2-3; the D gene remains uncertain. The CDR3 protein is CATSDRTDTQYF. The nucleotides are TGTGCCACCAGTGATCGCACAGATACGCAGTATTTT.